This T cell receptor beta chain was identified in a study of T cell responses to AZD1222 COVID-19 vaccine. Overall study: Pooled samples include second doses given at about 4 or 12 weeks. Study-level results: Donors were largely white British and mainly female; clonal diversity was possibly underestimated. Regions left unmutated in variants are reportedly the target of nearly half of spike-specific TCRs.

Remarks on this clone: Its specificity is unknown.

The repertoire was sequenced with immunoSEQ multiplex PCR; TCRdb's copy has only in-frame clones and lacks some. The data hold approximately 100,000 clones, with around 84% observed a single time. The sequencing here drew on peripheral blood, taken on day 0 of AZD1222 vaccination. The sequence came from an adult in good health.

In DNA form, the CDR3 reads TGTGCCAGCACCCCTTCCCGGACAGGGTCGGTCGAGCAGTACTTC. As protein: CASTPSRTGSVEQYF. The rearrangement joins TRBV7-2 to TRBJ2-7; 8 positions agree with TRBD1. This CDR3 comprises 15 residues. Per germline, CDR1 SGHTA and CDR2 FQGNSA. Trimming took 7 bases from V and 6 from J; bases not matched to a gene: 14.